Below are 22 T cell receptor beta chains sequenced from a single sample in a study of blood T cell repertoires in COVID-19. Assay: immunoSEQ multiplex PCR; the TCRdb copy retains only in-frame clones and omits some. The sample has about 160,000 clones; over 80% are singletons. Specimen: peripheral blood. The receptor source for this set is an older woman who had recovered from COVID-19.

The chain recombines TRBV30 with TRBJ1-4, with D tentatively TRBD1 (6 bases). The CDR3 length is 17 residues. CDR1 is GTSNPN, CDR2 SVGIG, per germline (reference sequence). The V gene lost 0 bases and the J gene lost 0 bases, with 14 bases spanning the gap. CDR3 protein: CAWSVGAYSSTNEKLFF. CDR3 coding DNA: TGTGCCTGGAGTGTGGGGGCATACAGTTCAACTAATGAAAAACTGTTTTTT.

This clone was found a few times. The rearrangement joins TRBV19 to TRBJ2-3; D is uncertain. The germline V gene has CDR1 LNHDA and CDR2 SQIVND (reference sequence). The germline V and J ends were trimmed by 5 bases and 1 base, with 7 bases remaining between them. The CDR3 totals 13 residues. CDR3: CASSPPGTDTQYF. CDR3 DNA: TGTGCCAGTAGTCCCCCGGGCACAGATACGCAGTATTTT. Full variable domain (outside the CDR3, taken from reference TRBV19 and TRBJ2-3): DGGITQSPKYLFRKEGQNVTLSCEQNLNHDAMYWYRQDPGQGLRLIYYSQIVNDFQKGDIAEGYSVSREKKESFPLTVTSAQKNPTAFYLCASSPPGTDTQYFGPGTRLTVL.

The gene calls are TRBV6-5 and TRBJ2-7, with D perhaps matching TRBD1 (6 bases). In germline, CDR1 is MNHEY, CDR2 SVGAGI. The CDR3 length is 16 residues. V was pared by 0 bases and J by 0 bases, with 12 bases between. The CDR3, as DNA: TGTGCCAGCAGTTACTCCTTGCCAGGGGCCTCCTACGAGCAGTACTTC. Protein sequence: CASSYSLPGASYEQYF.

The chain links TRBV7-9 to TRBJ2-3, with 7 bases matching TRBD1. This CDR3 region has 16 residues. Losses at the gene ends were 1 base for V and 5 bases for J; bases not matched to a gene: 9. Per the germline V gene, CDR1 is SEHNR and CDR2 is FQNEAQ (reference sequence). In DNA, the CDR3 is TGTGCCAGCAGCTTAGGGTTACAGGGGTATTTAGATACGCAGTATTTT. Translated, it gives CASSLGLQGYLDTQYF.

A few counts support this clone. V is TRBV5-1 and J is TRBJ1-1, with D possibly matching TRBD1 (6 bases). The V end was cut by 1 base, the J end by 5 bases, with 12 bases between. This CDR3 spans 14 amino acids. Per the germline V gene, CDR1 is SGHRS and CDR2 is YFSETQ. CDR3 bases: TGCGCCAGCAGCTTGAGCCCAGGGGTAACTGAAGCTTTCTTT. This sequence encodes CASSLSPGVTEAFF.

This chain joins TRBV28 and TRBJ2-7; maybe TRBD2 (6 bases). The V end lost 4 bases, the J end lost 2 bases, and 12 bases lay between the germline ends. Germline V gene lookup returns CDR1 MDHEN and CDR2 SYDVKM. CDR3 length: 14 residues. Here the CDR3 reads CASSSGTFTYEQYF. As DNA, the CDR3 is TGTGCCAGCAGTTCCGGGACTTTCACCTACGAGCAGTACTTC.

The chain is built from TRBV6-6 and TRBJ2-2, with unresolved D. CDR1 MNHNY and CDR2 SVGAGI come from the germline V gene (reference sequence). The germline V and J ends were trimmed by 6 bases and 10 bases, with 18 bases remaining between them. The CDR3 loop spans 14 amino acids. CDR3 nucleotides: TGTGCCAGCAGAACTTCACGGGTTCCTTTGGAGCTGTTTTTT. Amino acids: CASRTSRVPLELFF.

The chain uses TRBV5-1 and TRBJ1-5, with D uncertain. Trimming removed 1 base from V and 6 bases from J, with 14 bases in between. This CDR3 is built from 15 residues. Germline loops: CDR1 SGHRS, CDR2 YFSETQ. CDR3 nucleotide sequence: TGCGCCAGCAGCTTGAACCCGGGCGAGGGTCAGCCCCAGCATTTT. This gives the protein CASSLNPGEGQPQHF.

The rearrangement links TRBV7-9 to TRBJ2-1; D gene unclear. The CDR3 contains 16 residues. Germline V gene data show CDR1 as SEHNR and CDR2 as FQNEAQ (reference sequence). Trimming took 1 base from V and 3 from J, leaving 13 bases between them. The CDR3 reads CASSLVGRTFYNEQFF. In DNA, the CDR3 is TGTGCCAGCAGCTTAGTTGGCAGAACCTTCTACAATGAGCAGTTCTTC.

In its sample, this clone was seen once. This chain links TRBV19 with TRBJ1-5; D ambiguous. V was pared by 3 bases and J by 6 bases, with 9 bases between. This CDR3 is 13 amino acids long. Germline V gives CDR1 LNHDA, CDR2 SQIVND (reference sequence). In DNA form, the CDR3 reads TGTGCCAGTAGTATCACGGGGTCTCAGCCCCAGCATTTT. It encodes CASSITGSQPQHF.

The chain links TRBV3-1 (or the pseudogene TRBV3-2) to TRBJ1-4; no definite D call. The CDR3 totals 11 residues. Germline V gene data show CDR1 as LGHDT and CDR2 as YNNKEL (reference sequence). V was clipped by 8 bases and J by 8 bases, with 9 bases between them. CDR3 loop: CASRREEKLFF. CDR3 nucleotides: TGTGCCAGCCGGAGGGAGGAAAAACTGTTTTTT.

V is TRBV9 and J is TRBJ2-3, with 7 positions matching TRBD2. The germline gives CDR1 SGDLS, CDR2 YYNGEE. J gave up 6 bases and V 2 bases, and 12 bases lay outside the gene matches. This CDR3 comprises 16 residues. This CDR3 reads CASSVISTSVGDTQYF. The CDR3 nucleotides are TGTGCCAGCAGCGTCATAAGCACTAGCGTGGGGGATACGCAGTATTTT.

The CDR3 DNA follows: TGCGCCAGCAGCTTGGACACGACAGGTTTGCAGTACTTC. It encodes CASSLDTTGLQYF. This chain links TRBV5-1 with TRBJ2-7; a possible D gene is TRBD1 (6 bases). With 0 bases removed from V and 9 bases from J, the gap between germline ends came to 13 bases. Germline values: CDR1 SGHRS, CDR2 YFSETQ. CDR3 length: 13 residues.

V and J are TRBV6-5 and TRBJ2-2; D is ambiguous. CDR1 is MNHEY, CDR2 SVGAGI, per germline. The CDR3 length is 12 residues. Between the trimmed V and J ends, which lost 6 bases and 7 bases, there was a span of 9 bases. The CDR3: CASSLIGGELFF. The CDR3 nucleotides read TGTGCCAGCAGCCTCATCGGCGGGGAGCTGTTTTTT.

The chain employs TRBV6-4 and TRBJ1-2; the match to TRBD1 covers 7 bases. The CDR3 loop spans 14 amino acids. Germline CDR1 is MRHNA and CDR2 is SNTAGT. Losses at the gene ends were 7 bases for V and 6 bases for J; bases not matched to a gene: 11. The CDR3 loop reads CASKSDRSSDGYTF. The CDR3 coding sequence is TGTGCCAGCAAATCGGACAGGTCTAGCGATGGCTACACCTTC.

The genes are TRBV2 and TRBJ1-1; TRBD1 matches 7 bases. CDR3 length: 14 amino acids. In germline, CDR1 is SNHLY, CDR2 FYNNEI. V trimming: 2 bases; J trimming: 6 bases; junction bases outside the gene matches: 6. CDR3 in amino acids: CASSERTGTSEAFF. The CDR3 region has the DNA TGTGCCAGCAGTGAAAGGACAGGAACCTCTGAAGCTTTCTTT.

The chain couples TRBV5-1 to TRBJ2-5; possibly TRBD2 for D (6 bases). V was shortened by 5 bases and J by 2 bases, with 13 bases between the two germline ends. CDR3 size: 14 residues. Germline lookup yields CDR1 SGHRS and CDR2 YFSETQ. The CDR3 DNA is TGCGCCAGCAGTTTTCAGGCGGGACAAGAGACCCAGTACTTC. It encodes CASSFQAGQETQYF.

The chain is built from TRBV6-6 and TRBJ1-5; 9 bases line up with TRBD1. Trimming removed 6 bases from V and 1 base from J; junction bases left unmatched: 1. Germline CDR1 reads MNHNY; CDR2 reads SVGAGI (reference sequence). The CDR3 is 14 amino acids. The CDR3 protein is CASRDRGSNQPQHF. DNA for the CDR3: TGTGCCAGCAGGGACAGGGGAAGCAATCAGCCCCAGCATTTT.

This clone came up once. The genes are TRBV5-1 and TRBJ1-3; 7 bases match TRBD1. V shed 5 bases and J 0 bases; nucleotides not matched to a gene: 2. The CDR3 is made up of 14 amino acids. Per germline, CDR1 SGHRS and CDR2 YFSETQ. CDR3 coding DNA: TGCGCCAGCAGACAGGGGAGCTCTGGAAACACCATATATTTT. Protein sequence: CASRQGSSGNTIYF.

The V gene is TRBV6-5, the J gene TRBJ1-1; D might be TRBD1 (5 bases). The CDR3 consists of 12 residues. Germline V lookup: CDR1 MNHEY, CDR2 SVGAGI. V was shortened by 6 bases and J by 8 bases, with 13 bases between the two germline ends. The CDR3 bases are TGTGCCAGCAGAAGACCGGGACTCGAAGCTTTCTTT. As protein: CASRRPGLEAFF.

This clone was seen only a few times. This chain uses TRBV15 with TRBJ2-5; 8 bases are shared with TRBD1. The J segment lost 2 bases and the V segment lost 3 bases, leaving 5 bases of the junction unmatched. This CDR3 comprises 15 residues. Germline values: CDR1 LNHNV, CDR2 YYDKDF (reference sequence). CDR3 residues: CATSRANRGQETQYF. DNA of the CDR3: TGTGCCACCAGCAGGGCCAACAGGGGGCAAGAGACCCAGTACTTC.

The rearrangement uses TRBV5-1 and TRBJ2-3; TRBD2 matches at 12 bases. This CDR3 has 14 residues. The V gene's germline CDR1 is SGHRS and CDR2 YFSETQ. Germline trimming cut 4 bases from V and 6 bases from J; bases unmatched to any gene: 3. In DNA form, the CDR3 reads TGCGCCAGCAGCCTAGCGGGGGGGCGGGATACGCAGTATTTT. Encoded protein: CASSLAGGRDTQYF.